Following are 3 T cell receptor beta chains from one sample sequenced in a study of blood T cell repertoires in COVID-19. TCRdb's table, derived via immunoSEQ multiplex PCR, lists solely in-frame clones and lacks some. Of 250,000 to 350,000 clones in the sample, 86% are singletons; the top ten hold more than 9%. The sequencing sample was made of PBMCs or T cells enriched from blood (not recorded which). The receptors were gathered from a woman younger than 30 who had recovered from COVID-19.

The gene calls are TRBV19 and TRBJ1-2; 8 bases are a match to TRBD1. After removal of 2 bases from V and 5 bases from J, the junction contained 16 bases not matched to a gene. The CDR3 has 18 residues. CDR1 and CDR2 from the germline V gene are LNHDA and SQIVND (reference sequence). CDR3 residues: CASSIRRDRDRSIYGYTF. The DNA of the CDR3 is TGTGCCAGTAGTATACGGAGAGACCGGGACAGGAGCATTTATGGCTACACCTTC.

V and J are TRBV28 and TRBJ2-7; the match to TRBD1 covers 9 bases. CDR1 MDHEN and CDR2 SYDVKM come from the germline V gene. V dropped 6 bases and J dropped 5; count of bases not matched to a gene: 5. The CDR3 contains 13 residues. The CDR3 nucleotides are TGTGCCAGCAGACAGGGGGCTTTACACGAGCAGTACTTC. It specifies CASRQGALHEQYF.

V gene TRBV5-6 combines with J gene TRBJ2-7; TRBD1 matches 7 bases. Germline CDR1 and CDR2: SGHDT and YYEEEE. The CDR3 covers 17 residues. V was pared by 3 bases and J by 11 bases, with 23 bases of the junction left unmatched. The CDR3 region is CASSSTGDGLNLITKYF. CDR3 nucleotides: TGTGCCAGCAGCTCAACAGGGGACGGACTCAACCTGATTACGAAGTACTTC.